This paragraph covers one T cell receptor beta chain sequence. Its antigen is unknown. CDR3 length equals 17 residues. The germline V gene has CDR1 SQVTM and CDR2 ANQGSEA. J lost 4 bases, V lost 7 bases, and 14 bases had no gene match. The sample originates from a study of CD8 T cells in Susac syndrome. General observations from the study: When the CD4+ T cell repertoires of patients with Susac syndrome were examined, they did not show any clonal expansion.

RNA totalling roughly 0.5 to 1 ug underwent reverse transcription with random hexamers. One entry per CDR3 protein results from TCRdb running MiXCR on the immunoSEQ multiplex PCR reads. The sample has some 150,000 distinct CDR3 sequences, approximately 94% seen once; the top ten hold approximately 0.08%. The specimen sequenced was CD4+ T cells from PBMCs. The chain recombines TRBV29-1 with TRBJ2-3, with 13 bases aligning to TRBD2. The clonotype was recovered from a human donor with Susac syndrome. The CDR3 region is CSGKLLAGGRRADTQYF. DNA of the CDR3: TGCAGCGGTAAATTACTAGCGGGAGGGCGTAGGGCAGATACGCAGTATTTT.